A selection of T cell receptor beta chains follows, all from one sample in a study of shared clonotypes between healthy human individuals. Repertoires were generated with immunoSEQ multiplex PCR, while TCRdb's copy carries only in-frame clones and drops some. The repertoire has about 2 million clones, 85% to 95% of them found once; the top ten carry more than 0.9%. The material sequenced was naive CD8+ T cells sorted from blood. The receptors stem from a man in his late teens or twenties in good health. CDR3s include the opening cysteine and the closing phenylalanine or tryptophan. The D gene is left open where the match is weak. For some rows the clone size is stated as once, few or many, or as a class when expanded; others skip it.

j_call: TRBJ2-1; d_call: NA; cdr3_length: 15; v_call: TRBV6-1; clone_size: NA; cdr3_aa: CASSEPPSLAYEQFF; cdr3_nt: TGTGCCAGCAGTGAACCTCCCTCCTTAGCCTACGAGCAGTTCTTC
j_call: TRBJ2-1; d_call: TRBD1; cdr3_length: 15; v_call: TRBV30; clone_size: NA; cdr3_aa: CAWSRLGGAGNEQFF; cdr3_nt: TGTGCCTGGAGTCGTCTAGGGGGCGCAGGTAATGAGCAGTTCTTC
j_call: TRBJ2-7; d_call: NA; cdr3_length: 16; v_call: TRBV6-5; clone_size: NA; cdr3_aa: CASSYSSGEGMYEQYF; cdr3_nt: TGTGCCAGCAGTTACTCGAGTGGAGAGGGGATGTACGAGCAGTACTTC
j_call: TRBJ2-7; d_call: NA; cdr3_length: 14; v_call: TRBV4-1; clone_size: NA; cdr3_aa: CASSQQGGSYEQYF; cdr3_nt: TGCGCCAGCAGCCAACAAGGGGGTTCCTACGAGCAGTACTTC
j_call: TRBJ1-2; d_call: NA; cdr3_length: 16; v_call: TRBV7-2; clone_size: NA; cdr3_aa: CASSQAFVQGNYGYTF; cdr3_nt: TGTGCCAGCAGCCAAGCCTTTGTACAGGGCAACTATGGCTACACCTTC
j_call: TRBJ1-1; d_call: NA; cdr3_length: 11; v_call: TRBV6-1; clone_size: NA; cdr3_aa: CASIVGTEAFF; cdr3_nt: TGTGCCAGCATTGTGGGAACTGAAGCTTTCTTT
j_call: TRBJ2-1; d_call: TRBD2; cdr3_length: 17; v_call: TRBV4-1; clone_size: once; cdr3_aa: CASSQAPSGGANNEQFF; cdr3_nt: TGCGCCAGCAGCCAAGCTCCTAGCGGGGGGGCAAACAATGAGCAGTTCTTC
j_call: TRBJ2-1; d_call: NA; cdr3_length: 14; v_call: TRBV6-5; clone_size: NA; cdr3_aa: CASSYRGVAWEQFF; cdr3_nt: TGTGCCAGCAGTTACAGGGGGGTGGCGTGGGAGCAGTTCTTC
j_call: TRBJ2-7; d_call: NA; cdr3_length: 13; v_call: TRBV5-6; clone_size: NA; cdr3_aa: CASTIGQNYEQYF; cdr3_nt: TGTGCCAGCACCATCGGGCAGAACTACGAGCAGTACTTC
j_call: TRBJ1-2; d_call: NA; cdr3_length: 15; v_call: TRBV5-6; clone_size: NA; cdr3_aa: CASSFITVDLYGYTF; cdr3_nt: TGTGCCAGCAGCTTTATTACAGTGGATCTGTATGGCTACACCTTC
j_call: TRBJ2-1; d_call: NA; cdr3_length: 13; v_call: TRBV25-1; clone_size: NA; cdr3_aa: CASSEGPGNEQFF; cdr3_nt: TGTGCCAGCAGTGAAGGGCCAGGAAATGAGCAGTTCTTC
j_call: TRBJ2-7; d_call: TRBD2; cdr3_length: 15; v_call: TRBV6-5; clone_size: NA; cdr3_aa: CASSYSGLADYEQYF; cdr3_nt: TGTGCCAGCAGTTACTCGGGCCTAGCGGATTACGAGCAGTACTTC
j_call: TRBJ1-5; d_call: NA; cdr3_length: 15; v_call: TRBV19; clone_size: NA; cdr3_aa: CASSPPTGWDQPQHF; cdr3_nt: TGTGCCAGTAGTCCGCCGACGGGGTGGGATCAGCCCCAGCATTTT
j_call: TRBJ2-5; d_call: TRBD1; cdr3_length: 18; v_call: TRBV5-6; clone_size: NA; cdr3_aa: CASSLEGTGEGIQETQYF; cdr3_nt: TGTGCCAGCAGCTTGGAGGGGACAGGGGAGGGAATACAAGAGACCCAGTACTTC
j_call: TRBJ1-2; d_call: TRBD1; cdr3_length: 14; v_call: TRBV6-5; clone_size: NA; cdr3_aa: CASSSQGETHGYTF; cdr3_nt: TGTGCCAGCAGTTCTCAGGGGGAGACTCATGGCTACACCTTC
j_call: TRBJ2-1; d_call: NA; cdr3_length: 12; v_call: TRBV5-1; clone_size: NA; cdr3_aa: CASSPQGNEQFF; cdr3_nt: TGCGCCAGCAGCCCCCAGGGCAATGAGCAGTTCTTC
j_call: TRBJ1-2; d_call: NA; cdr3_length: 18; v_call: TRBV4-3; clone_size: NA; cdr3_aa: CASSQVGHPTGSNYGYTF; cdr3_nt: TGCGCCAGCAGCCAAGTGGGGCACCCAACGGGGTCTAACTATGGCTACACCTTC
j_call: TRBJ2-7; d_call: TRBD2; cdr3_length: 15; v_call: TRBV10-3; clone_size: NA; cdr3_aa: CAISDSGRTTYEQYF; cdr3_nt: TGTGCCATCAGTGATTCCGGGAGGACCACCTACGAGCAGTACTTC
j_call: TRBJ2-1; d_call: NA; cdr3_length: 15; v_call: TRBV9; clone_size: NA; cdr3_aa: CASSVEEGYYNEQFF; cdr3_nt: TGTGCCAGCAGCGTAGAAGAGGGGTACTACAATGAGCAGTTCTTC
j_call: TRBJ2-1; d_call: TRBD1; cdr3_length: 12; v_call: TRBV30; clone_size: NA; cdr3_aa: CAFQGARNEQFF; cdr3_nt: TGTGCCTTCCAGGGGGCTCGCAATGAGCAGTTCTTC
j_call: TRBJ2-2; d_call: NA; cdr3_length: 14; v_call: TRBV6-1; clone_size: NA; cdr3_aa: CASSRLTGTGELFF; cdr3_nt: TGTGCCAGCAGTCGACTTACAGGGACCGGGGAGCTGTTTTTT
j_call: TRBJ2-2; d_call: NA; cdr3_length: 14; v_call: TRBV10-3; clone_size: NA; cdr3_aa: CAISEPGWGGELFF; cdr3_nt: TGTGCCATCAGTGAGCCAGGGTGGGGCGGGGAGCTGTTTTTT
j_call: TRBJ1-1; d_call: TRBD1; cdr3_length: 15; v_call: TRBV6-6; clone_size: NA; cdr3_aa: CASRRDSSMNTEAFF; cdr3_nt: TGTGCCAGCAGACGGGACAGCTCGATGAACACTGAAGCTTTCTTT
j_call: TRBJ2-3; d_call: NA; cdr3_length: 13; v_call: TRBV7-2; clone_size: NA; cdr3_aa: CASRLLMGDTQYF; cdr3_nt: TGTGCCAGCAGACTACTGATGGGGGATACGCAGTATTTT
j_call: TRBJ2-1; d_call: NA; cdr3_length: 15; v_call: TRBV4-2; clone_size: once; cdr3_aa: CASSQVAGRVEEQFF; cdr3_nt: TGTGCCAGCAGCCAAGTGGCGGGAAGGGTTGAGGAGCAGTTCTTC
j_call: TRBJ2-2; d_call: TRBD2; cdr3_length: 16; v_call: TRBV9; clone_size: NA; cdr3_aa: CASSGLAAANTGELFF; cdr3_nt: TGTGCCAGCAGCGGACTAGCGGCCGCGAACACCGGGGAGCTGTTTTTT
j_call: TRBJ2-7; d_call: NA; cdr3_length: 13; v_call: TRBV11-2; clone_size: NA; cdr3_aa: CASSLQRTYEQYF; cdr3_nt: TGTGCCAGCAGCTTACAAAGGACCTACGAGCAGTACTTC
j_call: TRBJ2-1; d_call: TRBD2; cdr3_length: 18; v_call: TRBV13; clone_size: NA; cdr3_aa: CASSLEGTSGYSYNEQFF; cdr3_nt: TGTGCCAGCAGCTTAGAAGGGACTAGCGGATACTCCTACAATGAGCAGTTCTTC
j_call: TRBJ2-1; d_call: TRBD2; cdr3_length: 15; v_call: TRBV6-5; clone_size: NA; cdr3_aa: CASSYSTSGSSEQFF; cdr3_nt: TGTGCCAGCAGTTACTCTACTAGCGGTTCTAGTGAGCAGTTCTTC
j_call: TRBJ1-1; d_call: NA; cdr3_length: 11; v_call: TRBV10-3; clone_size: once; cdr3_aa: CATWQNTEAFF; cdr3_nt: TGTGCCACCTGGCAGAACACTGAAGCTTTCTTT
j_call: TRBJ2-1; d_call: TRBD2; cdr3_length: 16; v_call: TRBV7-6; clone_size: NA; cdr3_aa: CASSPASGGSYNEQFF; cdr3_nt: TGTGCCAGCAGCCCCGCCAGCGGGGGATCCTACAATGAGCAGTTCTTC
j_call: TRBJ2-7; d_call: TRBD1; cdr3_length: 17; v_call: TRBV7-8; clone_size: NA; cdr3_aa: CASSLAQPGQVYYEQYF; cdr3_nt: TGTGCCAGCAGCTTAGCTCAACCAGGACAGGTCTACTACGAGCAGTACTTC
j_call: TRBJ2-5; d_call: NA; cdr3_length: 12; v_call: TRBV25-1; clone_size: NA; cdr3_aa: CASMAVKETQYF; cdr3_nt: TGTGCCAGCATGGCAGTTAAAGAGACCCAGTACTTC
j_call: TRBJ2-1; d_call: NA; cdr3_length: 13; v_call: TRBV11-3; clone_size: NA; cdr3_aa: CASSSGGSNEQFF; cdr3_nt: TGTGCCAGCAGCTCAGGGGGGTCCAATGAGCAGTTCTTC
j_call: TRBJ2-7; d_call: NA; cdr3_length: 17; v_call: TRBV2; clone_size: NA; cdr3_aa: CASSLDPGHLTTYEQYF; cdr3_nt: TGTGCCAGCAGTCTGGATCCGGGACACTTGACGACCTACGAGCAGTACTTC
j_call: TRBJ2-2; d_call: NA; cdr3_length: 17; v_call: TRBV16; clone_size: NA; cdr3_aa: CASSQSRTRSNTGELFF; cdr3_nt: TGTGCCAGCAGCCAATCCAGGACACGATCGAACACCGGGGAGCTGTTTTTT
j_call: TRBJ2-1; d_call: NA; cdr3_length: 16; v_call: TRBV9; clone_size: NA; cdr3_aa: CASSVLITDSYNEQFF; cdr3_nt: TGTGCCAGCAGCGTACTTATAACTGACTCCTACAATGAGCAGTTCTTC
j_call: TRBJ2-3; d_call: TRBD2; cdr3_length: 19; v_call: TRBV9; clone_size: NA; cdr3_aa: CASSVKGISGGGYTDTQYF; cdr3_nt: TGTGCCAGCAGCGTTAAGGGGATAAGCGGGGGAGGATACACAGATACGCAGTATTTT
j_call: TRBJ2-5; d_call: TRBD1; cdr3_length: 15; v_call: TRBV18; clone_size: NA; cdr3_aa: CASSQGQSLEETQYF; cdr3_nt: TGTGCCAGCTCACAGGGACAGAGCCTCGAAGAGACCCAGTACTTC
j_call: TRBJ1-3; d_call: TRBD1; cdr3_length: 16; v_call: TRBV15; clone_size: NA; cdr3_aa: CATSRDRTGLGNTIYF; cdr3_nt: TGTGCCACCAGCAGAGACAGGACAGGATTGGGAAACACCATATATTTT
j_call: TRBJ2-2; d_call: NA; cdr3_length: 18; v_call: TRBV7-9; clone_size: NA; cdr3_aa: CASSSMGRDTTNTGELFF; cdr3_nt: TGTGCCAGCAGCTCTATGGGCCGAGACACTACGAACACCGGGGAGCTGTTTTTT